This T cell receptor (beta chain) was obtained from a study of blood T cell repertoires in COVID-19. Turning to the study itself: COVID-19 samples from acute and convalescent phases originated in the United States, Italy and Spain.

Trimming cost V 6 bases and J 3 bases, with 5 bases left between them. Germline loops: CDR1 MDHEN, CDR2 SYDVKM. The CDR3 contains 11 residues. Cohort allocation depended upon clinical history that participants reported. In the study's own analysis: Amplification from reference gene primers served as the basis for estimated nucleated cell counts. Using immunoSEQ multiplex PCR, the repertoire was profiled, and TCRdb retains in-frame clones only, with some absent. That table is the source of V, J and clone size, and D and trimming were worked out from the DNA. The sample lists 430,000 or so clones; about 88% were seen once.

The sequenced sample consisted of PBMCs or T cells enriched from blood (not recorded which). V usage is TRBV28 and J usage is TRBJ1-2; D remains ambiguous. The source is a woman younger than 35 who had been exposed to COVID-19. Here the CDR3 DNA reads TGTGCCAGCAGCCCCGACTATGGCTACACCTTC. Protein: CASSPDYGYTF.